What follows describes a single T cell receptor (beta chain). Only a few counts were recorded for this clone. Its recognized antigen is unknown. No base-level quality is on record; no much larger clone is a single base apart. The intended sense of this specimen's time point label: about 28 days (+/-7) after the second vaccine dose. AZD1222 recipients whose second dose came at about 4 weeks and those whose second dose came at about 12 weeks were combined into one group, since spike-specific TCR depth and breadth did not differ between the two schedules. Samples from vaccinated people were obtained from the UK trials COV001 and COV002, which included a single-blind randomized controlled phase 2/3 trial of AZD1222 (ChAdOx1 nCoV-19) in healthy adults. For TCRbeta chain sequencing, PBMC samples from trial participants were taken at day 0 and at day 28 after the second dose. The CDR3 regions of human TCRbeta chains were analyzed by immunosequencing. Concerning the study's data processing: TCRs in the repertoires were matched against a reference library of SARS-CoV-2-specific TCRs that had been generated with the MIRA antigen-specificity platform. Breadth was defined as the fraction of unique TCRs that were SARS-CoV-2-associated, and depth was defined as the fraction of total T cells that were SARS-CoV-2-associated. Using the MIRA data, each spike-specific TCR was mapped to the spike region that the TCR reacts to and placed in a CD4 or CD8 class. Log10-transformed breadth and depth values were compared by one-way ANOVA with Sidak's multiple comparisons tests. Imported from immuneACCESS, the table was reduced by TCRdb to in-frame sequences with V and J called. These copies leave out some clones; in studies compared against another copy, an unresolved V gene accounts for under half, and the cause of the remainder is not known. That table supplies the V and J calls and clone size; D and trimming were determined from the DNA. The table for this sample lists around 150,000 clones; roughly 91% of them were counted only once. Roughly 6% of the sample goes to the ten largest clones.

The data were taken from a study of T cell responses to AZD1222 COVID-19 vaccine (dated by TCRdb to the early 2020s). As for the study more broadly: A total of 240 or so trial participants underwent TCR sequencing, of whom around 210 had received two doses of AZD1222 and roughly 26 had received two doses of the MenACWY control vaccine. Trial participants were enrolled into age subgroups of 18-55, 56-69 and 70-plus years, which contained about 150, 28 and 57 TCR-sequenced participants, respectively.

Results the study describes overall, beyond this receptor: CD4 TCRs associated with the vaccine covered the entire spike protein, and the dominant responses were in regions 160-218 and 743-854. In the small 56-69-year group, the increase in depth fell short of significance, most likely because of low power. Most participants were white British and females outnumbered males, and the authors suggested that clonal diversity may have been underestimated. A significant rise in spike-specific TCR breadth and depth was observed after two AZD1222 doses relative to day 0 and relative to MenACWY recipients. Conclusions about previously exposed vaccinees are limited, since just 6 or 7 AZD1222 recipients were seropositive for SARS-CoV-2 at baseline. Because no day 14 peak-response samples were available, the repertoires could be characterized only after the peak T cell response. Reportedly, almost half of the unique spike-specific TCRs recognized epitopes lying outside the regions that are mutated in the B.1.351 and B.1.1.7 variants.

Here the sequenced sample was peripheral blood, taken 28 days after the second AZD1222 dose. This TCR derives from an adult who received the AZD1222 COVID-19 vaccine.

The CDR3: CASSYSLGQNFQETQYF. The DNA is as follows: TGTGCCAGCAGTTACTCGCTGGGACAGAACTTCCAAGAGACCCAGTACTTC. Recombination linked TRBV6-2 or TRBV6-3 to TRBJ2-5; TRBD1 lines up with 7 middle nucleotides. The germline V gene gives CDR1 as MNHEY and CDR2 as SVGEGT. Reading from cysteine to phenylalanine, the CDR3 counts 17 amino acids. The only DNA kept is the CDR3, 51 bases in frame from the first base. After removal of 0 bases from V and 1 base from J, the junction retains 8 bases not matched to a gene.